The 4 T cell receptor beta chains given below trace back to one sample, sequenced in a study of blood T cell repertoires in COVID-19. Produced via immunoSEQ multiplex PCR; TCRdb's table is partial and in-frame only. The sample lists about 480,000 clones, 85% to 90% occurring once. Material for sequencing was peripheral blood. The source is a woman aged 50 to 60 with COVID-19, enrolled during active disease.

This sequence joins TRBV21-1 and TRBJ1-5; the table calls TRBD1, which could not be checked here. TRBV21-1 is reported as a pseudogene. The CDR3 is made up of 15 amino acids. In DNA form, the CDR3 reads TGTGCCAGCAGCTCTTCGACAGGTGCAGCTCAGCCCCAGCATTTT. Translation: CASSSSTGAAQPQHF.

The chain combines TRBV27 with TRBJ2-5; the match to TRBD1 covers 10 bases. CDR1 and CDR2 from the germline V gene are MNHEY and SMNVEV (reference sequence). With V trimmed by 3 bases and J by 7 bases, 8 bases remained unmatched. CDR3 length equals 15 residues. CDR3 amino acids: CASSLGQGSPGTQYF. The CDR3 DNA is TGTGCCAGCAGTTTGGGACAGGGGTCCCCAGGGACCCAGTACTTC.

This rearrangement joins TRBV3-1 (or the pseudogene TRBV3-2) to TRBJ1-2, with no clear D. V gave up 4 bases and J gave up 8 bases, with 14 bases separating them. Germline assignment: CDR1 LGHDT and CDR2 YNNKEL (reference sequence). The CDR3 is made up of 13 amino acids. CDR3 region: CASSPDGVGGYTF. As DNA, the CDR3 is TGTGCCAGCAGCCCGGACGGGGTAGGGGGCTACACCTTC.

The gene calls are TRBV9 and TRBJ1-1; perhaps TRBD1 as D (5 bases). The CDR3 extends over 15 amino acids. In germline, CDR1 is SGDLS, CDR2 YYNGEE. Deletions cut 0 bases from V and 5 bases from J, with 14 bases between. The CDR3 DNA sequence: TGTGCCAGCAGCGTAGGTTGGGGCGGTTCGACTGAAGCTTTCTTT. Translation: CASSVGWGGSTEAFF. The whole variable domain, filled in from reference TRBV9 and TRBJ1-1, reads DSGVTQTPKHLITATGQRVTLRCSPRSGDLSVYWYQQSLDQGLQFLIQYYNGEERAKGNILERFSAQQFPDLHSELNLSSLELGDSALYFCASSVGWGGSTEAFFGQGTRLTVV.